A selection of T cell receptor beta chains follows, all from one sample in a study of T cell responses to AZD1222 COVID-19 vaccine. Sequencing was performed with immunoSEQ multiplex PCR; in TCRdb, only in-frame clones are kept and a portion is missing. The sample carries 130,000 to 150,000 clones, approximately 89% recorded once. Sequencing was performed on peripheral blood, taken on day 0 of MenACWY control vaccination. The receptors originated from an adult in good health. The CDR3 runs from the conserved cysteine through the conserved F or W. D genes are given only for firm matches. Clone size appears in some rows only: once, few, many, or a class for an expanded clone.

clone_size,v_call,j_call,d_call,cdr3_aa,cdr3_nt
few,TRBV6-5,TRBJ2-1,NA,CASSYFSGRNRIQFF,TGTGCCAGCAGTTACTTCTCGGGTCGGAACCGCATCCAGTTCTTC
NA,TRBV6-5,TRBJ2-7,NA,CASILDRGQDEQYF,NA
NA,TRBV11-3,TRBJ1-1,NA,CASSLGRGATEAFF,TGTGCCAGCAGCTTAGGCAGAGGGGCCACTGAAGCTTTCTTT
NA,TRBV28,TRBJ2-5,TRBD1,CASSSDLRTGEVEETQYF,TGTGCCAGCAGTTCCGATCTTCGGACAGGTGAGGTGGAAGAGACCCAGTACTTC
NA,TRBV7-6,TRBJ1-1,NA,CASRRGERNTEAFF,TGTGCCAGCCGCAGGGGTGAGAGGAACACTGAAGCTTTCTTT
NA,TRBV28,TRBJ1-6,TRBD1,CASSLTQGYNSPLHF,TGTGCCAGCAGTCTAACACAGGGGTATAATTCACCCCTCCACTTT
NA,TRBV6-4,TRBJ2-1,TRBD2,CASSDSSGGANEQFF,TGTGCCAGCAGTGACTCTAGCGGGGGGGCGAATGAGCAGTTCTTC
NA,TRBV6-5,TRBJ1-2,NA,CASSYTGSPIYTF,TGTGCCAGCAGTTACACAGGGTCTCCTATCTACACCTTC
NA,TRBV28,TRBJ1-4,NA,CASYKGRINEKLFF,TGTGCCAGCTATAAGGGACGGATTAATGAAAAACTGTTTTTT
NA,TRBV28,TRBJ1-2,TRBD1,CASRGYGTGYGYTF,TGTGCCAGCAGGGGGTATGGGACAGGCTATGGCTACACCTTC
NA,TRBV20-1,TRBJ2-1,TRBD2,CSASSGAYNEQFF,TGCAGTGCTAGTAGCGGGGCCTACAATGAGCAGTTCTTC
NA,TRBV4-2,TRBJ2-2,TRBD2,CASSQSLAGATGELFF,TGTGCCAGCAGCCAATCTCTAGCGGGAGCGACCGGGGAGCTGTTTTTT
NA,TRBV30,TRBJ1-3,NA,CAWDQGSGNTIYF,TGTGCCTGGGACCAGGGCTCTGGAAACACCATATATTTT
NA,TRBV5-1,TRBJ2-1,NA,CASSGADSSYNEQFF,TGCGCCAGCAGCGGAGCAGACTCATCCTACAATGAGCAGTTCTTC
NA,TRBV13,TRBJ2-5,NA,CASSLGFWETQYF,TGTGCCAGCAGCTTAGGCTTTTGGGAGACCCAGTACTTC
once,TRBV18,TRBJ2-1,NA,CASSRRGNEQFF,TGTGCCAGCTCACGTCGCGGTAATGAGCAGTTCTTC
NA,TRBV11-3,TRBJ2-7,TRBD2,CASSLTGTSGTFEQYF,TGTGCCAGCAGCTTAACCGGGACTAGCGGGACTTTCGAGCAGTACTTC
NA,TRBV14,TRBJ2-5,TRBD2,CASSQQTSGGTQYF,TGTGCCAGCAGCCAACAGACTAGCGGAGGTACCCAGTACTTC
NA,TRBV7-6,TRBJ1-1,NA,CASSLFGSMNTEAFF,TGTGCCAGCAGCTTATTCGGCTCCATGAACACTGAAGCTTTCTTT
NA,TRBV14,TRBJ1-5,TRBD1,CASSRDRGQPQHF,TGTGCCAGCAGCCGGGACAGGGGTCAGCCCCAGCATTTT
NA,TRBV27,TRBJ1-6,NA,CASSSGLYNSPLHF,TGTGCCAGCTCTTCGGGGCTCTATAATTCACCCCTCCACTTT
medium-sized,TRBV7-2,TRBJ2-5,NA,CASSLVSGGQGEETQYF,TGTGCCAGCAGCTTAGTATCAGGAGGGCAAGGAGAAGAGACCCAGTACTTC
once,TRBV5-6,TRBJ2-2,NA,CASSFRQGGTGELFF,TGTGCCAGCAGCTTTAGGCAGGGCGGGACCGGGGAGCTGTTTTTT
NA,TRBV29-1,TRBJ2-3,NA,CSVALGGSTDTQYF,TGCAGCGTTGCGCTAGGTGGGAGCACAGATACGCAGTATTTT
NA,TRBV29-1,TRBJ2-3,TRBD2,CSVTGRAGTDTQYF,TGCAGCGTTACCGGGAGGGCCGGCACAGATACGCAGTATTTT
NA,TRBV7-9,TRBJ2-2,NA,CASSSGGTGELFF,TGTGCCAGCAGTTCAGGGGGGACCGGGGAGCTGTTTTTT
NA,TRBV24-1,TRBJ2-3,NA,CATSVSDLGNTQYF,TGTGCCACCAGTGTCAGCGACCTAGGGAATACGCAGTATTTT
NA,TRBV2,TRBJ1-2,TRBD1,CASRAGRDRGTYGYTF,TGTGCCAGCAGGGCGGGGAGGGACAGGGGGACCTATGGCTACACCTTC
NA,TRBV7-9,TRBJ2-1,NA,CASTGPTYNEQFF,TGTGCCAGCACAGGGCCTACCTACAATGAGCAGTTCTTC
NA,TRBV29-1,TRBJ2-7,TRBD1,CSVTPKTGVEQYF,TGCAGCGTAACACCTAAAACAGGGGTCGAGCAGTACTTC
once,TRBV7-2,TRBJ1-1,TRBD1,CASSMDRVATEAFF,TGTGCCAGCAGTATGGACAGGGTTGCCACTGAAGCTTTCTTT
NA,TRBV11-2,TRBJ2-2,NA,CASNSNLGNTGELFF,TGTGCCAGCAACTCAAACCTAGGGAACACCGGGGAGCTGTTTTTT
NA,TRBV25-1,TRBJ1-3,NA,CASSEYVAANTIYF,TGTGCCAGCAGTGAATACGTCGCGGCGAACACCATATATTTT
NA,TRBV5-1,TRBJ2-7,TRBD2,CASSLFDSGYEQYF,TGCGCCAGCAGCTTGTTTGATAGCGGGTACGAGCAGTACTTC
NA,TRBV11-2,TRBJ2-7,NA,CASSFGRAYEQYF,TGTGCCAGCAGCTTTGGCAGGGCCTACGAGCAGTACTTC
once,TRBV7-2,TRBJ2-7,NA,CASGGRDSYEQYF,TGTGCCAGCGGGGGGCGGGACTCCTACGAGCAGTACTTC
NA,TRBV2,TRBJ1-1,NA,CASRLMNTEAFF,TGTGCCAGCAGGCTCATGAACACTGAAGCTTTCTTT
NA,TRBV5-1,TRBJ1-6,NA,CASSLNPGTPNSPLHF,TGCGCCAGCAGCTTGAACCCCGGGACACCCAATTCACCCCTCCACTTT
few,TRBV10-3,TRBJ1-2,NA,CAIGGDTSGGRGLIYGYTF,TGTGCCATCGGAGGGGATACAAGTGGGGGTCGGGGACTGATCTATGGCTACACCTTC
once,TRBV11-3,TRBJ2-7,NA,CASSFQGSYEQYF,TGTGCCAGCAGCTTCCAGGGGTCCTACGAGCAGTACTTC
NA,TRBV18,TRBJ1-3,TRBD1,CASSRTGSQIGNTIYF,TGTGCCAGCTCCAGGACAGGCTCCCAAATCGGAAACACCATATATTTT
few,TRBV19,TRBJ1-1,NA,CASSQGGGPEAFF,TGTGCCAGTAGTCAGGGTGGTGGTCCTGAAGCTTTCTTT
NA,TRBV14,TRBJ1-3,NA,CASSWTNFFSGNTIYF,TGTGCCAGCAGCTGGACAAATTTCTTCTCTGGAAACACCATATATTTT
NA,TRBV2,TRBJ1-3,NA,CASRGISGNTIYF,TGTGCCAGCAGGGGGATCTCTGGAAACACCATATATTTT
NA,TRBV5-4,TRBJ2-7,TRBD2,CASSFVPLAGSYEQYF,TGTGCCAGCAGCTTCGTGCCCCTAGCGGGTTCCTACGAGCAGTACTTC
NA,TRBV24-1,TRBJ2-2,NA,CATSDWGPGTGELFF,TGTGCCACCAGTGATTGGGGCCCGGGCACCGGGGAGCTGTTTTTT
NA,TRBV9,TRBJ2-1,NA,CASSVDGFKVRPSNEQFF,TGTGCCAGCAGCGTAGATGGGTTTAAGGTCCGCCCCTCCAATGAGCAGTTCTTC
NA,TRBV11-2,TRBJ2-1,TRBD1,CASSYYGTGYNEQFF,TGTGCCAGCAGCTACTACGGGACAGGGTACAATGAGCAGTTCTTC
NA,TRBV7-8,TRBJ2-1,TRBD2,CASSLDRGGEQFF,TGTGCCAGCAGCTTAGATCGGGGGGGAGAGCAGTTCTTC
NA,TRBV5-1,TRBJ2-2,TRBD2,CASSGLAGDPTGELFF,TGCGCCAGCAGCGGTCTAGCGGGGGACCCGACCGGGGAGCTGTTTTTT
NA,TRBV18,TRBJ2-3,TRBD2,CASSPLAGADTQYF,TGTGCCAGCTCACCACTGGCGGGGGCAGATACGCAGTATTTT
once,TRBV11-2,TRBJ2-2,NA,CASRRPGVQGRNTGELFF,TGTGCCAGCAGGCGTCCCGGGGTCCAGGGGAGGAACACCGGGGAGCTGTTTTTT
once,TRBV10-2,TRBJ1-1,NA,CASMNPGTPKAFF,TGCGCCAGCATGAACCCCGGGACACCGAAAGCTTTCTTT